The 2 T cell receptor beta chains listed next were all sequenced from one sample in a study of blood T cell repertoires in COVID-19. The protocol was immunoSEQ multiplex PCR, while the TCRdb copy is restricted to in-frame clones and leaves out a portion. The sample yields 270,000 or so clones, under 95% seen once. Sequenced input: PBMCs or T cells enriched from blood (not recorded which). The receptors were gathered from a woman aged 35 to 49 with acute COVID-19.

The V gene is TRBV4-2, the J gene TRBJ1-1; TRBD1 matches 7 bases. Unmatched junction bases numbered 5, after V lost 0 bases and J lost 1 base. Germline V gene sequence: CDR1 LGHNA, CDR2 YNFKEQ. There are 16 residues in the CDR3. The CDR3 DNA is TGTGCCAGCAGCCAAGAATGGGGGACAGCGAACACTGAAGCTTTCTTT. Translated: CASSQEWGTANTEAFF.

V usage is TRBV10-3 and J usage is TRBJ1-1; TRBD1 aligns across 7 bases. CDR3 length equals 11 residues. V was pared by 10 bases and J by 8 bases, with 7 bases of the junction left unmatched. Germline CDR1 and CDR2: ENHRY and SYGVKD. The CDR3 DNA is TGTGCCACTCGGCTAGGGGGCGAAGCTTTCTTT. This sequence encodes CATRLGGEAFF.